A selection of T cell receptor beta chains follows, all from one sample in a study of T cells in localized non-small cell lung cancer. Assay: immunoSEQ multiplex PCR; the TCRdb copy retains only in-frame clones and omits some. The sample carries around 140,000 clones, roughly 90% recorded once. The material sequenced was peripheral blood, taken before any cancer treatment. The source of these receptors is a female donor over 55 with stage I lung adenocarcinoma. The CDR3 runs from the conserved cysteine through the conserved F or W. The order of the fields is clone size, D gene, V gene, CDR3 length, J gene, CDR3 protein, CDR3 DNA. D genes are given only for firm matches. Only part of the rows carry a size: once, few, many, or a class if the clone is expanded.

size: few; D: -; V: TRBV4-2; length: 17; J: TRBJ1-3; CDR3: CASSQPALGRSGNTIYF; DNA: TGTGCCAGCAGCCAGCCCGCCCTGGGACGCTCTGGAAACACCATATATTTT
size: -; D: -; V: TRBV7-9; length: 14; J: TRBJ1-5; CDR3: CASSLDGSNQPQHF; DNA: TGTGCCAGCAGCTTGGACGGAAGCAATCAGCCCCAGCATTTT
size: -; D: TRBD1; V: TRBV7-8; length: 17; J: TRBJ1-2; CDR3: CASSPNPAGTGPYGYTF; DNA: TGTGCCAGCAGCCCGAATCCGGCCGGGACAGGGCCTTATGGCTACACCTTC
size: -; D: -; V: TRBV10-1; length: 11; J: TRBJ2-7; CDR3: CASSEGFEQYF; DNA: TGCGCCAGCAGTGAGGGGTTCGAGCAGTACTTC
size: -; D: TRBD1; V: TRBV5-4; length: 17; J: TRBJ1-4; CDR3: CASSLVGQGATNEKLFF; DNA: TGTGCCAGCAGCTTGGTTGGACAGGGCGCAACTAATGAAAAACTGTTTTTT
size: -; D: -; V: TRBV19; length: 15; J: TRBJ2-2; CDR3: CASSIQASNTGELFF; DNA: TGTGCCAGTAGTATACAGGCATCGAACACCGGGGAGCTGTTTTTT
size: -; D: -; V: TRBV2; length: 14; J: TRBJ2-7; CDR3: CASSEALQGYEQYF; DNA: TGTGCCAGCAGTGAAGCGCTTCAGGGCTACGAGCAGTACTTC
size: -; D: TRBD1; V: TRBV5-1; length: 14; J: TRBJ2-7; CDR3: CASRRPGQGYEQYF; DNA: TGCGCCAGCAGGCGACCGGGACAGGGTTACGAGCAGTACTTC
size: -; D: TRBD2; V: TRBV27; length: 16; J: TRBJ2-1; CDR3: CASSLRAGGNSNEQFF; DNA: TGTGCCAGCAGTTTGAGGGCGGGAGGTAATTCGAATGAGCAGTTCTTC
size: -; D: -; V: TRBV6-9; length: 11; J: TRBJ2-1; CDR3: CATSPPNEQFF; DNA: TGTGCCACCTCTCCCCCCAATGAGCAGTTCTTC
size: -; D: TRBD1; V: TRBV27; length: 15; J: TRBJ1-1; CDR3: CASSLSTGGQFRAFF; DNA: TGTGCCAGCAGTTTATCGACTGGGGGACAGTTTAGGGCTTTCTTT
size: -; D: -; V: TRBV5-6; length: 13; J: TRBJ2-2; CDR3: CASSLAVTGELFF; DNA: TGTGCCAGCAGCTTGGCGGTAACCGGGGAGCTGTTTTTT
size: -; D: -; V: TRBV4-1; length: 13; J: TRBJ2-7; CDR3: CASSQDLSSEQYF; DNA: TGCGCCAGCAGCCAAGACCTGTCGAGCGAGCAGTACTTC
size: -; D: -; V: TRBV5-6; length: 14; J: TRBJ1-1; CDR3: CASSWPNENTEAFF; DNA: TGTGCCAGCAGCTGGCCAAACGAGAACACTGAAGCTTTCTTT
size: -; D: -; V: TRBV15; length: 13; J: TRBJ2-1; CDR3: CATSRDQLNEQFF; DNA: TGTGCCACCAGCAGAGATCAGCTCAATGAGCAGTTCTTC
size: -; D: -; V: TRBV7-9; length: 16; J: TRBJ2-1; CDR3: CASSLAYPSSYNEQFF; DNA: TGTGCCAGCAGCTTAGCCTACCCGAGCTCCTACAATGAGCAGTTCTTC
size: -; D: -; V: TRBV5-1; length: 15; J: TRBJ1-5; CDR3: CASSLTGGGSQPQHF; DNA: TGCGCCAGCAGCTTGACAGGCGGCGGGAGTCAGCCCCAGCATTTT
size: -; D: TRBD2; V: TRBV7-8; length: 19; J: TRBJ2-7; CDR3: CASSSSGTSGKRLGSEQYF; DNA: TGTGCCAGCAGCTCTAGTGGGACTAGCGGGAAGCGTCTGGGTTCCGAGCAGTACTTC
size: -; D: -; V: TRBV5-6; length: 14; J: TRBJ2-7; CDR3: CASSLVNRAGEQYF; DNA: TGTGCCAGCAGCTTGGTGAACAGGGCGGGCGAGCAGTACTTC
size: -; D: -; V: TRBV5-6; length: 14; J: TRBJ2-7; CDR3: CASSFQPDSYEQYF; DNA: TGTGCCAGCAGCTTCCAACCGGACTCCTACGAGCAGTACTTC
size: -; D: -; V: TRBV18; length: 13; J: TRBJ1-1; CDR3: CASTPLPNTEAFF; DNA: TGTGCCAGCACTCCTCTCCCGAACACTGAAGCTTTCTTT
size: -; D: -; V: TRBV2; length: 14; J: TRBJ2-3; CDR3: CASTSGGGTDTQYF; DNA: TGTGCCAGCACTTCAGGAGGTGGCACAGATACGCAGTATTTT
size: -; D: -; V: TRBV29-1; length: 12; J: TRBJ1-2; CDR3: CSVGGHTNGYTF; DNA: TGCAGCGTTGGGGGACACACCAACGGCTACACCTTC
size: -; D: TRBD1; V: TRBV28; length: 16; J: TRBJ1-1; CDR3: CASRPPGGSSNTEAFF; DNA: TGTGCCAGCAGACCCCCAGGGGGCTCTAGTAACACTGAAGCTTTCTTT
size: -; D: -; V: TRBV27; length: 14; J: TRBJ2-3; CDR3: CASRTSGQYNTQYF; DNA: TGTGCCAGCAGAACCAGCGGACAGTACAATACGCAGTATTTT
size: -; D: TRBD2; V: TRBV7-2; length: 17; J: TRBJ2-1; CDR3: CASSLGTSEGGYNEQFF; DNA: TGTGCCAGCAGCTTAGGGACTAGCGAAGGGGGGTACAATGAGCAGTTCTTC
size: -; D: -; V: TRBV19; length: 14; J: TRBJ2-7; CDR3: CASSMSIVSYEQYF; DNA: TGTGCCAGTAGTATGTCCATAGTCTCCTACGAGCAGTACTTC
size: -; D: -; V: TRBV9; length: 14; J: TRBJ2-7; CDR3: CASSLGGDLYEQYF; DNA: TGTGCCAGCAGCCTCGGGGGAGACCTCTACGAGCAGTACTTC
size: -; D: TRBD2; V: TRBV11-3; length: 16; J: TRBJ2-2; CDR3: CASSLLAGVLTGELFF; DNA: TGTGCCAGCAGCCTCCTAGCGGGAGTACTCACCGGGGAGCTGTTTTTT
size: -; D: -; V: TRBV11-2; length: 12; J: TRBJ2-3; CDR3: CASSLGGGAQYF; DNA: TGTGCCAGCAGCTTAGGAGGGGGAGCGCAGTATTTT
size: -; D: TRBD2; V: TRBV9; length: 15; J: TRBJ2-7; CDR3: CASSPGLAGTYEQYF; DNA: TGTGCCAGCAGCCCCGGACTAGCGGGAACCTACGAGCAGTACTTC
size: -; D: -; V: TRBV14; length: 16; J: TRBJ2-5; CDR3: CASSQGFKIKQETQYF; DNA: TGTGCCAGCAGCCAAGGGTTCAAAATTAAACAAGAGACCCAGTACTTC